This TCR beta chain came from a study of T cell changes during pregnancy in multiple sclerosis. The protocol was immunoSEQ multiplex PCR, while the TCRdb copy is restricted to in-frame clones and leaves out a portion. The repertoire has roughly 50,000 clones, around 92% of them found once; the top ten carry approximately 1.2%. Germline CDR1 reads SEHNR; CDR2 reads FQNEAQ (reference sequence). With 7 bases removed from V and 1 base from J, the gap between germline ends came to 16 bases. This CDR3 region has 15 residues. This receptor was identified in a female donor in good health, enrolled as a control in a pregnancy study. The starting material was peripheral blood, obtained after pregnancy. The chain recombines TRBV7-9 with TRBJ1-1, with D possibly matching TRBD1 (6 bases). CDR3 sequence: CASTTIGQTNTEAFF. CDR3 sequence (DNA): TGTGCCAGCACCACGATCGGACAGACGAACACTGAAGCTTTCTTT.